The clone carrying this T cell receptor beta chain was recorded at least ten times. This sample is part of a study of T cell repertoires in cytomegalovirus infection. Study as a whole: Public TCR beta signatures were indicative of both CMV infection and a matching HLA type.

V lost 6 bases and J 11 bases, leaving 19 bases between the germline ends. CDR1 is MNHNS, CDR2 SASEGT, per germline. This CDR3 region has 13 residues. A single record per CDR3 protein comes from TCRdb applying MiXCR to the reads. The repertoire has roughly 500,000 distinct CDR3 sequences, approximately 10% of them found once; the top ten carry roughly 10%. Sequencing input: PBMCs. This clonotype was obtained from a human donor in good health (CMV status not recorded). Some clones in this sample may be carry-over from other donors' samples. The V and J genes are TRBV6-1 and TRBJ1-1; the D is unclear. CDR3 residues: CASSRSYEGNAFF. The CDR3 DNA reads as TGTGCCAGCAGCCGCTCCTATGAGGGTAATGCTTTCTTT.